These 12 T cell receptor beta chains share one sample of origin, sequenced in a study of tumor and adjacent non-tumor tissue in lung cancer. RNA was extracted from bulk tissue without any cell sorting. A modified ARM-PCR protocol with three rounds of nested PCR amplified TCRbeta. Using its own MiXCR run on the multiplex PCR reads, TCRdb lists one record per CDR3 protein. The table records 60,000 to 85,000 distinct CDR3 sequences, less than 80% of them present only once. Sequenced material: lung tumor tissue. These receptors all stem from a man between 60 and 75 years old with non-small cell lung cancer.

For this clonotype: A read error may produce the germline difference seen at one junction end. V usage is TRBV30 and J usage is TRBJ1-2, with a weak D call TRBD1 (6 bases). Germline V gene data show CDR1 as GTSNPN and CDR2 as SVGIG (reference sequence). The CDR3 extends over 15 amino acids. This CDR3 reads CARRERQTGLGGYTF. In nucleotides, the CDR3 is TGTGCCAGGAGAGAAAGACAAACAGGGTTGGGCGGATACACCTTC.

This clonotype was seen more than once but under ten times. Compared with germline, one end of the junction differs, possibly owing to a read error. This chain connects TRBV29-1 to TRBJ2-1; D is possibly TRBD1 or TRBD2 (5 bases each). Germline values: CDR1 SQVTM, CDR2 ANQGSEA. There are 16 residues in the CDR3. The CDR3 protein is CSVRANRFRGVEERFF. In nucleotides, the CDR3 is TGCAGCGTTCGAGCAAACAGGTTTAGAGGGGTTGAGGAGCGGTTCTTC.

Comments on this clonotype: This CDR3 is missing its conserved last phenylalanine or tryptophan, likely due to a read error. The V and J genes are TRBV6-1 and TRBJ1-4; 10 nucleotides match TRBD1. The CDR3 sequence is 13 residues long. Germline assignment: CDR1 MNHNS and CDR2 SASEGT. Here the CDR3 DNA reads TGTGCTAGCACCGGGACAGGGGAAGTAAAACTGTTTTCT. Amino acid sequence: CASTGTGEVKLFS.

A word on this clonotype: Given a much more abundant clone one base away, this may be a read error. J is TRBJ2-7 and V is TRBV11-1, with D possibly matching TRBD1 (5 bases). Germline lookup yields CDR1 SGHAT and CDR2 FQDESV (reference sequence). This CDR3 spans 13 amino acids. The CDR3 DNA reads TGTGCCGGCAGCTACAGGTCGGCCTACAAGCAGTACTTC. Residues: CAGSYRSAYKQYF.

As for this clonotype: No conserved phenylalanine or tryptophan is present at the end of the CDR3, so a read error is the likely explanation. The limits of the CDR3 on the DNA are not certain, so only TCRdb's listed CDR3 is given. This chain links TRBV6-1 with TRBJ2-7; no check of the table's D call, TRBD2, against the DNA was made. The CDR3 length equals 14 residues, ends included. Germline V gene data show CDR1 as MNHNS and CDR2 as SASEGT. This CDR3 reads CASSEASTPTRGHL.

In its sample, this clonotype was seen many times. The missing conserved phenylalanine or tryptophan at the end of this CDR3 makes a read error likely. The chain carries TRBV6-2 or TRBV6-3 and TRBJ2-7; 7 nucleotides align to TRBD2. Trimming cost V 1 base and J 7 bases; bases outside gene matches: 10. Germline loops: CDR1 MNHEY, CDR2 SVGEGT. The CDR3 spans 15 residues. CDR3 DNA: TGTGCCAGCAGTTACTTGAGGCGGGAGACGGAAGAGCAGTACTTA. Translation: CASSYLRRETEEQYL.

This clonotype has at least ten counts. The chain carries TRBV12-3 or TRBV12-4 and TRBJ2-3; D may be TRBD1 (6 bases). Trimming stripped 5 bases from V and 2 bases from J, with 11 bases between. This CDR3 has 14 amino acids. The CDR3 nucleotides are TGTGCCAGCAGTCCCACAGGGACCACAGATACGCAGTATTTT. It encodes CASSPTGTTDTQYF.

As concerns this clonotype: The missing conserved phenylalanine or tryptophan at the end of this CDR3 makes a read error likely. V usage is TRBV20-1 and J usage is TRBJ1-1; weak D call: TRBD1 (5 bases). Trimming took 5 bases from V and 7 from J, leaving 14 bases between them. Germline V CDR1 and CDR2: DFQATT, SNEGSKA (reference sequence). This CDR3 has 12 residues. The CDR3 spells CSAESGRNEAFL. CDR3 DNA sequence: TGCAGTGCTGAGTCGGGGCGGAATGAAGCTTTCTTA.

The chain combines TRBV12-3 or TRBV12-4 with TRBJ2-7; D gene unclear. This CDR3 has 12 residues. Trimming cost V 9 bases and J 0 bases, with 9 bases left between them. The CDR3 region is CASTHSSYEQYF. DNA of the CDR3: TGTGCCAGTACTCATAGCTCCTACGAGCAGTACTTC.

A remark on this clonotype: The conserved phenylalanine or tryptophan normally closing the CDR3 is absent here, so this likely arose from a read error. The rearrangement links TRBV6-5 to TRBJ2-4; 11 nucleotides line up with TRBD2. Germline lookup yields CDR1 MNHEY and CDR2 SVGAGI. The CDR3 is 16 residues long. The V segment lost 6 bases and the J segment 8 bases; nucleotides outside the gene matches: 12. This CDR3 is CASRPRLAGKRHIQYY. CDR3 nucleotides: TGTGCCAGCAGGCCCAGACTAGCGGGAAAGCGACACATTCAGTACTAC.

About this clonotype itself: An end of the junction differs from the germline gene, which may be a read error. V usage is TRBV11-3 and J usage is TRBJ2-3; 7 nucleotides align to TRBD2. Germline values: CDR1 SGHNT, CDR2 YENEEA. The CDR3 spans 14 residues. The CDR3 is CASSFGGSTGTQYF. The CDR3 coding sequence is TGTGCCAGTAGCTTCGGGGGGAGCACAGGTACGCAGTATTTT.

In regard to this clonotype: The junction differs from germline at one of its ends, possibly a read error. This chain joins TRBV11-1 and TRBJ2-5; 9 bases map to TRBD2. The CDR3 length is 14 residues. Per germline, CDR1 SGHAT and CDR2 FQDESV (reference sequence). The CDR3 loop is CDSSPSGAGETQYF. CDR3 bases: TGTGACAGCAGTCCTAGCGGGGCCGGGGAGACACAGTACTTC.